This T cell receptor beta chain was obtained from a study of blood T cell repertoires in COVID-19 (dated by TCRdb to 2020 to 2022). About the investigation overall: The collaborator samples originated in the United States, Italy and Spain and spanned the acute and convalescent phases of COVID-19. The material from the prospective study consisted of cDNA or gDNA derived from T cells, B-cell-depleted T cells, or PBMCs. The dataset comprised deeply sampled blood TCRbeta repertoires from subjects exposed to, actively infected with, or recovered from COVID-19. A freely available public database, intended as a resource for researchers studying the immune response to SARS-CoV-2, is where the repertoires were released. Samples were obtained from the ongoing ImmuneRACE study (first 160 participants) and from about 1,300 subjects provided by 6 global collaborators. The sample metadata nearly always contained a de-identified subject ID, COVID-19 status, age in years and sex. Where available, HLA class I and class II types were obtained from metadata supplied by the sample provider rather than from assay-based typing.

V is clipped by 4 bases and J by 4 bases, and the sequence between their germline boundaries is 8 bases long. According to the germline V gene (reference sequence), CDR1 reads GTSNPN and CDR2 reads SVGIG. Its CDR3 holds 12 amino acids, cysteine through phenylalanine. Just the 36-base CDR3 DNA is kept, in frame starting at base 1. The study at large found these results: The amount of clinical and demographic metadata varied by source and participant and was provided uncurated.

TCRbeta CDR3 regions were amplified from genomic DNA using the immunoSEQ Assay, a bias-controlled multiplex PCR. Processing in the source paper ran as follows. The number of nucleated cells in each sample was estimated from the amplification of reference gene primers within the assay. Sequence reads were collapsed and filtered to measure the absolute abundance of every unique TCRbeta CDR3 rearrangement. Productive Simpson clonality was computed per sample as the square root of Simpson's diversity index over productive rearrangements. TCRdb took this table from immuneACCESS and kept in-frame rearrangements with V and J called. Such tables lack part of the clones; where checked against another copy, unresolved V genes explain under half of the gap, and the rest is unexplained. V, J and clone size derive from that table, while D and trimming were established from the DNA sequence. The sample includes some 250,000 clones, with 80% to 90% observed a single time. 1.9% of the sample is taken by the ten largest.

Participants in the prospective study were enrolled through a virtual design, were aged roughly 18 to 100 years, and lived in 20 to 30 United States geographic areas. Cohort assignment in the prospective study relied on participant-reported clinical history from a screening survey and a study questionnaire. ImmuneRACE Cohort 3 recovered participants were defined by two consecutive negative NP/OP PCR tests, healthcare professional clearance, or symptom resolution. In the prospective study, whole blood, serum and a nasopharyngeal or oropharyngeal swab were collected from each participant by mobile phlebotomists. Prospective study participants could optionally give additional blood draws and questionnaires over an approximately 2-month period. Prospective study blood samples were shipped either frozen or at room temperature before DNA extraction. Comment on this clone: Its antigen target is currently unknown. No much larger clone exists at a distance of one base, and base qualities are not known.

Specimen: PBMCs or T cells enriched from blood (not recorded which). This chain joins TRBV30 to TRBJ1-3; perhaps TRBD1 is the D gene, with 5 bases matching. The sequence was obtained from a woman in her forties or fifties who had recovered from COVID-19. The CDR3 reads as follows: CAWKGSGNTIYF. The nucleotides read TGTGCCTGGAAGGGGTCGGGAAACACCATATATTTT.